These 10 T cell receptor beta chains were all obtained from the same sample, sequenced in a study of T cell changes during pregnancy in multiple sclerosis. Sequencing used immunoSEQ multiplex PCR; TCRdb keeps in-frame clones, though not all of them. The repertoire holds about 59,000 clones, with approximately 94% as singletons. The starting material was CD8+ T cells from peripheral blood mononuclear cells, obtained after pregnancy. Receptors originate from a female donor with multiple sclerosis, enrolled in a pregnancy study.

The CDR3 protein is CASSLAGDAYEQYF. The CDR3 DNA is TGCGCCAGCAGCTTGGCAGGGGACGCCTACGAGCAGTACTTC. The rearrangement joins TRBV5-1 to TRBJ2-7; tentatively, D is TRBD1 (6 bases). Germline CDR1 SGHRS, CDR2 YFSETQ. The length of the CDR3 is 14 residues. V lost 0 bases to trimming and J lost 2 bases, with 9 bases between them.

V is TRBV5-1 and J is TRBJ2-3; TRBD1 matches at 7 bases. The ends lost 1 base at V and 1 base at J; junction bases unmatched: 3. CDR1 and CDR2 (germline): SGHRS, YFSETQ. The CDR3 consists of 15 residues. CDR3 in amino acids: CASSLHGTGTDTQYF. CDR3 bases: TGCGCCAGCAGCTTGCACGGGACAGGCACAGATACGCAGTATTTT. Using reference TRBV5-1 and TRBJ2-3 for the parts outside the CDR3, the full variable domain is KAGVTQTPRYLIKTRGQQVTLSCSPISGHRSVSWYQQTPGQGLQFLFEYFSETQRNKGNFPGRFSGRQFSNSRSEMNVSTLELGDSALYLCASSLHGTGTDTQYFGPGTRLTVL.

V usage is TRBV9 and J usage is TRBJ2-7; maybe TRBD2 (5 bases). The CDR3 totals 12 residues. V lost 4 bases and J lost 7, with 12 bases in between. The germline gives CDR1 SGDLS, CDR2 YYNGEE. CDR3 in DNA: TGTGCCAGCAGCCCAGGCAGCGGAGAGCAGTACTTC. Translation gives CASSPGSGEQYF.

CDR3 coding DNA: TGTGCCATCAGTGACATCGGGAGGGCCTCCTACAATGAGCAGTTCTTC. It is translated as CAISDIGRASYNEQFF. J is TRBJ2-1 and V is TRBV10-3, with TRBD2 matching over 8 bases. The CDR3 is 16 amino acids. J lost 0 bases, V lost 3 bases, and 4 bases had no gene match. Germline values: CDR1 ENHRY, CDR2 SYGVKD.

CDR3 bases: TGTGCCAGCAGCTTAGCTACAGGGTCGGGGGAGACCCAGTACTTC. This gives the protein CASSLATGSGETQYF. The J gene is TRBJ2-5, the V gene TRBV7-8; TRBD1 is a possible D gene (6 bases). CDR3 length equals 15 residues. Germline CDR1 is SGHVS and CDR2 is FQNEAQ. Trimming shortened V by 0 bases and J by 5 bases, and 13 bases separated the two germline ends.

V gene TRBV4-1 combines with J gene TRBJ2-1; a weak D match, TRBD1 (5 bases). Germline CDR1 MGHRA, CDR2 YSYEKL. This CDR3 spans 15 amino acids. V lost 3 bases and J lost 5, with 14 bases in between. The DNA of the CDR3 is TGCGCCAGCAGCCATATCCAGGGTGCCAACAATGAGCAGTTCTTC. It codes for CASSHIQGANNEQFF.

Written as DNA, the CDR3 is TGTGCCAGCAGTTACTCATCGGGGTACACCGGGGAGCTGTTTTTT. Protein: CASSYSSGYTGELFF. The chain employs TRBV6-5 and TRBJ2-2; maybe TRBD2 (5 bases). Trimming removed 0 bases at V and 3 bases at J, with 8 bases between. Germline V gene sequence: CDR1 MNHEY, CDR2 SVGAGI. This CDR3 spans 15 amino acids.

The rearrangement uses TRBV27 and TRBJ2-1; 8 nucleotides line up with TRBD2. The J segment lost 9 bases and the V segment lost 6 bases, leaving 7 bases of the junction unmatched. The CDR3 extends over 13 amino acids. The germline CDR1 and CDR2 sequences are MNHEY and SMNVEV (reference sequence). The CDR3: CASSPRGGGEQFF. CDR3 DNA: TGTGCCAGCAGCCCCCGGGGGGGAGGTGAGCAGTTCTTC.

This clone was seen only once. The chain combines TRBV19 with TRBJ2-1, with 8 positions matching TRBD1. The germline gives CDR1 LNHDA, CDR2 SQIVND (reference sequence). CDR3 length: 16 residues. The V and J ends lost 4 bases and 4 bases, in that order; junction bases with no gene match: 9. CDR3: CASSSYTGGPYNEQFF. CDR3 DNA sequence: TGTGCCAGTAGTAGTTATACAGGGGGACCTTACAATGAGCAGTTCTTC.

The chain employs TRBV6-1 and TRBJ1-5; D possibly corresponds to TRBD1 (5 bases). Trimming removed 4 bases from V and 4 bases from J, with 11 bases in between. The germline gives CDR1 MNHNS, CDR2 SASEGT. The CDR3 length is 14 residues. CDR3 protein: CASSASGENQPQHF. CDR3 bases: TGTGCCAGCAGTGCGTCGGGGGAAAATCAGCCCCAGCATTTT.